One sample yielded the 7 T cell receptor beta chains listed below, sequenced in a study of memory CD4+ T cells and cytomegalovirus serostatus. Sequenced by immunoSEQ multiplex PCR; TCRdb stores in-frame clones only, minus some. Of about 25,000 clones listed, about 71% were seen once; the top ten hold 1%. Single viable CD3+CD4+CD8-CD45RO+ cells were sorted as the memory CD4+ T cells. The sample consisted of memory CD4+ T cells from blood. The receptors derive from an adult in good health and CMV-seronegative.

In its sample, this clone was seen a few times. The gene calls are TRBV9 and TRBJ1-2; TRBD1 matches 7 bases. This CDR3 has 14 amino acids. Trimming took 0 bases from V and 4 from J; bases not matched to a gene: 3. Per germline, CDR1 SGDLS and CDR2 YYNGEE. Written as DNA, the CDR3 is TGTGCCAGCAGCGTAGGGGGACAGAGCTATGGCTACACCTTC. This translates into CASSVGGQSYGYTF.

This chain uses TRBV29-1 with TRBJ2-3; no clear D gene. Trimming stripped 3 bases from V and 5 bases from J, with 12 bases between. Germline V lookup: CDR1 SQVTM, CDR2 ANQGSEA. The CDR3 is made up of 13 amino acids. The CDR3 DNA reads TGCAGCGTTGATGTGCAGGCAAGAGATACGCAGTATTTT. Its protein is CSVDVQARDTQYF.

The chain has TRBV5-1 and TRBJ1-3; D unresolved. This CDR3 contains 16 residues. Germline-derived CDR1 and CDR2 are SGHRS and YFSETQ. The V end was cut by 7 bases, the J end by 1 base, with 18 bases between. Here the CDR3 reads CASCISGVLSGNTIYF. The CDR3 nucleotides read TGCGCCAGCTGCATATCCGGGGTTCTGTCTGGAAACACCATATATTTT.

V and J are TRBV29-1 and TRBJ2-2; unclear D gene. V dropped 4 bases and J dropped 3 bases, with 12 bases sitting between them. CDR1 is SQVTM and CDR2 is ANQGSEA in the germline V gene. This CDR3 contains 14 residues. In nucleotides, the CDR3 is TGCAGCGTTGTCTTCCGGCAGGACACCGGGGAGCTGTTTTTT. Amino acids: CSVVFRQDTGELFF.

The DNA of the CDR3 is TGTGCTAGTGGTTTTGGGGGGAACACTGAAGCTTTCTTT. This sequence encodes CASGFGGNTEAFF. The chain employs TRBV12-5 and TRBJ1-1, with D perhaps matching TRBD1 (5 bases). Germline-derived CDR1 and CDR2 are LGHNT and FRNRAP. The CDR3 length is 13 residues. V was trimmed by 3 bases and J by 1 base, leaving 6 bases between them.

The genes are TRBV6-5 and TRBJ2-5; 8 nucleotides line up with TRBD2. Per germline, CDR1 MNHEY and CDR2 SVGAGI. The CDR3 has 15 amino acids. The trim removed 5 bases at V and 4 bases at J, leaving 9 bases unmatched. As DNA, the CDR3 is TGTGCCAGCAGTAAGACGAGACTAGCGTTAGAGACCCAGTACTTC. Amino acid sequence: CASSKTRLALETQYF.

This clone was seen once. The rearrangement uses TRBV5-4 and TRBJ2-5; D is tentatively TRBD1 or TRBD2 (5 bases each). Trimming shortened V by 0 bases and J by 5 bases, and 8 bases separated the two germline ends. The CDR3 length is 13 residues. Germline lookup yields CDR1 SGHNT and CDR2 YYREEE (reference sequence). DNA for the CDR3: TGTGCCAGCAGCTTGGGGGGACCGGAGACCCAGTACTTC. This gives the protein CASSLGGPETQYF.